These 29 T cell receptor beta chains share one sample of origin, sequenced in a study of cytomegalovirus exposure and HLA in healthy donors. Amplification used 60 Vbeta primers and 13 Jbeta primers. Clones were read by immunoSEQ multiplex PCR, and TCRdb kept only the in-frame ones, dropping some. The sample's table shows some 48,000 clones. Sequencing was carried out using PBMCs. These receptors were collected from a woman aged 40-49 years in good health and CMV-seronegative.

The genes are TRBV5-1 and TRBJ1-6, with 8 nucleotides matching TRBD1. This CDR3 contains 15 residues. V trimming: 4 bases; J trimming: 5 bases; junction bases outside the gene matches: 5. The germline V gene encodes CDR1 SGHRS and CDR2 YFSETQ. Here the CDR3 DNA reads TGCGCCAGCAGCCGGACAGGGAACGATAATTCACCCCTCCACTTT. As protein: CASSRTGNDNSPLHF.

The chain uses TRBV7-8 and TRBJ1-1; D uncertain. CDR1 and CDR2 (germline): SGHVS, FQNEAQ. There are 14 residues in the CDR3. Trimming pared 1 base from V and 0 bases from J, leaving 6 bases between. The DNA of the CDR3 is TGTGCCAGCAGCTTAGGGGAGATGAACACTGAAGCTTTCTTT. Residues: CASSLGEMNTEAFF.

This chain uses TRBV28 with TRBJ2-1; weak D call: TRBD1 (5 bases). V dropped 7 bases and J dropped 9 bases, with 10 bases sitting between them. The CDR3 totals 11 residues. Germline CDR1 and CDR2: MDHEN and SYDVKM. CDR3: CASIAGAEQFF. The DNA of the CDR3 is TGTGCCAGCATAGCTGGGGCTGAGCAGTTCTTC.

This rearrangement joins TRBV29-1 to TRBJ1-1, with TRBD1 as a possible D gene (6 bases). The CDR3 has 12 amino acids. V gave up 8 bases and J gave up 1 base, with 11 bases separating them. Germline V gene sequence: CDR1 SQVTM, CDR2 ANQGSEA. The CDR3 region has the DNA TGCAGCTCGGGACACACGAACACTGAAGCTTTCTTT. Translating gives CSSGHTNTEAFF.

The chain has TRBV12-5 and TRBJ2-5; 10 nucleotides line up with TRBD1. Trimming cost V 1 base and J 5 bases; bases outside gene matches: 4. The CDR3 runs to 15 residues. In germline, CDR1 is LGHNT, CDR2 FRNRAP. Here the CDR3 DNA reads TGTGCTAGTGGTTTGGGGACAGGGGGTTGGGAGACCCAGTACTTC. It specifies CASGLGTGGWETQYF.

The V call is TRBV5-1, the J call TRBJ1-6, with 10 bases that match TRBD1. Germline loops: CDR1 SGHRS, CDR2 YFSETQ. This CDR3 spans 15 amino acids. The trim removed 2 bases at V and 7 bases at J, leaving 3 bases unmatched. CDR3 protein: CASSFADRGNSPLHF. The CDR3, as DNA: TGCGCCAGCAGCTTCGCGGACAGGGGGAATTCACCCCTCCACTTT.

The rearrangement joins TRBV13 to TRBJ1-1; D not resolved. Trimming stripped 6 bases from V and 0 bases from J, with 11 bases between. The CDR3 consists of 14 residues. Germline V gives CDR1 PRHDT, CDR2 FYEKMQ (reference sequence). The DNA of the CDR3 is TGTGCCAGCAGTTCCCCGACTATGAACACTGAAGCTTTCTTT. Translation: CASSSPTMNTEAFF. The full variable domain, in which reference TRBV13 and TRBJ1-1 provide the parts outside the CDR3, is AAGVIQSPRHLIKEKRETATLKCYPIPRHDTVYWYQQGPGQDPQFLISFYEKMQSDKGSIPDRFSAQQFSDYHSELNMSSLELGDSALYFCASSSPTMNTEAFFGQGTRLTVV.

The chain recombines TRBV7-8 with TRBJ2-3, with TRBD1 matching 8 bases. This CDR3 has 14 amino acids. Trimming took 7 bases from V and 10 from J; bases not matched to a gene: 13. The germline V gene has CDR1 SGHVS and CDR2 FQNEAQ. In DNA form, the CDR3 reads TGTGCCAGCACCCCGGACAGGGATCGGGGCTCGCAGTATTTT. Its translation is CASTPDRDRGSQYF.

The chain couples TRBV29-1 to TRBJ1-4, with D maybe TRBD1 (6 bases). The CDR3 contains 11 residues. The V end was cut by 7 bases, the J end by 8 bases, with 11 bases between. CDR1 and CDR2 from the germline V gene are SQVTM and ANQGSEA. The CDR3 protein is CSAGQLEKLFF. The CDR3 DNA reads TGCAGCGCGGGACAATTGGAAAAACTGTTTTTT.

The chain links TRBV10-3 to TRBJ1-5; 7 bases are shared with TRBD1. Unmatched junction bases numbered 8, after V lost 3 bases and J lost 6 bases. Germline CDR1 and CDR2: ENHRY and SYGVKD. The CDR3 covers 15 residues. The CDR3 coding sequence is TGTGCCATCAGTGAATTTACAGGGGTAGGTCAGCCCCAGCATTTT. It translates to CAISEFTGVGQPQHF.

V is TRBV5-1 and J is TRBJ2-5; D gene ambiguous. V shed 1 base and J shed 2 bases, with 9 bases lying between them. In germline, CDR1 is SGHRS, CDR2 YFSETQ. The CDR3 length is 14 residues. CDR3 loop: CASSLTGSQETQYF. The CDR3 DNA follows: TGCGCCAGCAGCTTGACCGGGTCTCAAGAGACCCAGTACTTC.

The chain is built from TRBV19 and TRBJ2-5; TRBD1 agrees at 12 bases. Trimming cost V 5 bases and J 5 bases; bases outside gene matches: 6. Germline assignment: CDR1 LNHDA and CDR2 SQIVND (reference sequence). This CDR3 has 15 residues. The CDR3 DNA is TGTGCCAGTAGTTATCCCGGGACAGGGGGCGAGACCCAGTACTTC. Translating gives CASSYPGTGGETQYF.

The chain uses TRBV7-9 and TRBJ1-4, with 10 positions matching TRBD1. The CDR3 consists of 16 residues. CDR1 and CDR2 (germline): SEHNR, FQNEAQ (reference sequence). V dropped 8 bases and J dropped 6; count of bases not matched to a gene: 12. The CDR3 DNA is TGTGCCAGCGCAAAACGTCCCGGGACAGGGGATGAAAAACTGTTTTTT. It codes for CASAKRPGTGDEKLFF.

This chain links TRBV28 with TRBJ2-1; 7 positions agree with TRBD1. Per the germline V gene, CDR1 is MDHEN and CDR2 is SYDVKM. The CDR3 loop spans 12 amino acids. Trimming took 10 bases from V and 7 from J; bases not matched to a gene: 7. This CDR3 is CATGQVRNEQFF. CDR3 nucleotides: TGTGCCACCGGACAGGTTCGGAATGAGCAGTTCTTC. Full variable domain (remainder filled in from reference TRBV28 and TRBJ2-1): DVKVTQSSRYLVKRTGEKVFLECVQDMDHENMFWYRQDPGLGLRLIYFSYDVKMKEKGDIPEGYSVSREKKERFSLILESASTNQTSMYLCATGQVRNEQFFGPGTRLTVL.

The chain combines TRBV19 with TRBJ1-2; a weak D match, TRBD1 (5 bases). The CDR3 is made up of 15 amino acids. Trimming left V 7 bases short and J 4 bases short, with 19 bases between. CDR1 LNHDA and CDR2 SQIVND come from the germline V gene (reference sequence). The CDR3 loop is CASTLGGALAYGYTF. DNA for the CDR3: TGTGCCAGTACCCTGGGAGGGGCCCTGGCCTATGGCTACACCTTC.

V and J are TRBV2 and TRBJ2-7, with TRBD2 matching 7 bases. Looked up from germline, CDR1 is SNHLY and CDR2 is FYNNEI. Trimming at V came to 6 bases and at J to 0 bases, leaving 8 bases not matched to a gene. This CDR3 spans 15 amino acids. For the CDR3, the DNA is TGTGCCAGCAGAGCCGGGACTACCAACTCCTACGAGCAGTACTTC. It codes for CASRAGTTNSYEQYF.

The V gene is TRBV29-1, the J gene TRBJ1-1; D is perhaps TRBD1 (6 bases). The germline CDR1 and CDR2 sequences are SQVTM and ANQGSEA. V was trimmed by 6 bases and J by 4 bases, leaving 15 bases between them. The CDR3 extends over 13 amino acids. The DNA for the CDR3 is TGCAGCGTGAGGCGGACAGAAGCCACTGAAGCTTTCTTT. It yields the protein CSVRRTEATEAFF.

This sequence joins TRBV13 and TRBJ2-1; 13 bases line up with TRBD2. Per the germline V gene, CDR1 is PRHDT and CDR2 is FYEKMQ (reference sequence). CDR3 length: 21 residues. With V trimmed by 1 base and J by 2 bases, 14 bases remained unmatched. The CDR3 loop reads CASSLEFLGLAGHEPYNEQFF. CDR3 DNA: TGTGCCAGCAGCTTAGAATTCCTGGGACTAGCGGGACATGAGCCCTACAATGAGCAGTTCTTC.

The chain joins TRBV7-2 to TRBJ2-5; D is ambiguous. The J call may be in error: the DNA end matches TRBJ2-7 better. Germline assignment: CDR1 SGHTA and CDR2 FQGNSA. The CDR3 length is 13 residues. Written as DNA, the CDR3 is TGTGCCAGCAGCTTAATTTCGTCCTACGAGCAGTACTTC. Protein sequence: CASSLISSYEQYF.

The gene calls are TRBV18 and TRBJ2-7; perhaps TRBD1 as D (8 bases). V lost 3 bases to trimming and J lost 3 bases, with 18 bases between them. Looked up from germline, CDR1 is KGHSH and CDR2 is LQKENI. This CDR3 is 16 amino acids long. The CDR3 protein is CASSPQDREGSYEQYF. The CDR3 bases are TGTGCCAGCTCACCCCAGGACAGGGAGGGTAGCTACGAGCAGTACTTC.

This sequence joins TRBV5-6 and TRBJ1-2, with D possibly matching TRBD1 (6 bases). Germline CDR1 reads SGHDT; CDR2 reads YYEEEE. The V gene lost 3 bases and the J gene lost 9 bases, with 18 bases spanning the gap. The CDR3 is 14 residues long. CDR3 nucleotides: TGTGCCAGCAGCTCGGGGTTGACAGGCCGGAGCTACACCTTC. Encoded protein: CASSSGLTGRSYTF.

The V call is TRBV6-5, the J call TRBJ2-2; 7 bases match TRBD2. Germline V gives CDR1 MNHEY, CDR2 SVGAGI. V lost 0 bases to trimming and J lost 7 bases; unmatched junction nucleotides: 8. The CDR3 consists of 16 residues. The CDR3 loop is CASSYSAGVGVGELFF. In nucleotides, the CDR3 is TGTGCCAGCAGTTACTCGGCGGGGGTTGGTGTCGGGGAGCTGTTTTTT.

The J gene is TRBJ1-2, the V gene TRBV5-1, with a tentative D call TRBD1 (6 bases). Germline V gene sequence: CDR1 SGHRS, CDR2 YFSETQ. The CDR3 contains 14 residues. V gave up 0 bases and J gave up 7 bases, with 13 bases separating them. CDR3 in DNA: TGCGCCAGCAGCTTGGAGGGGGGGGCGTTTGGCTACACCTTC. Translation: CASSLEGGAFGYTF.

The gene calls are TRBV2 and TRBJ2-1, with 8 nucleotides matching TRBD2. There are 16 residues in the CDR3. V lost 3 bases, J lost 0 bases, and 4 bases stayed unmatched. From germline, CDR1 is SNHLY and CDR2 FYNNEI. The CDR3 DNA is TGTGCCAGCAGTGAGCGGGGGACTAGCTCCTACAATGAGCAGTTCTTC. As protein: CASSERGTSSYNEQFF.

This chain joins TRBV6-7 and TRBJ2-3; possible D gene TRBD2, 5 bases. TRBV6-7 is marked as an open reading frame, function uncertain. There are 15 residues in the CDR3. The V end was cut by 6 bases, the J end by 4 bases, with 17 bases between. In DNA, the CDR3 is TGTGCCAGCAGAATCCGGGGTAGGGTCGCAGATACGCAGTATTTT. Amino acids: CASRIRGRVADTQYF.

This chain joins TRBV11-2 and TRBJ1-1; 8 bases fit TRBD1. The CDR3 extends over 15 amino acids. Germline values: CDR1 SGHAT, CDR2 FQNNGV. The J segment lost 2 bases and the V segment lost 1 base, leaving 3 bases of the junction unmatched. CDR3 protein: CASSLVGQENTEAFF. In nucleotides, the CDR3 is TGTGCCAGCAGCTTAGTGGGACAGGAAAACACTGAAGCTTTCTTT. Complete variable domain (other parts from reference TRBV11-2 and TRBJ1-1): EAGVAQSPRYKIIEKRQSVAFWCNPISGHATLYWYQQILGQGPKLLIQFQNNGVVDDSQLPKDRFSAERLKGVDSTLKIQPAKLEDSAVYLCASSLVGQENTEAFFGQGTRLTVV.

The chain couples TRBV4-2 to TRBJ2-6; D is possibly TRBD1 (5 bases). The germline CDR1 and CDR2 sequences are LGHNA and YNFKEQ. This CDR3 contains 17 residues. V was shortened by 4 bases and J by 0 bases, with 13 bases between the two germline ends. The CDR3 bases are TGTGCCAGCAGCCCCCAGGGAAGAGACTCTGGGGCCAACGTCCTGACTTTC. It translates to CASSPQGRDSGANVLTF.

The chain uses TRBV27 and TRBJ2-7, with 9 positions matching TRBD1. Germline assignment: CDR1 MNHEY and CDR2 SMNVEV (reference sequence). Trimming at V came to 6 bases and at J to 2 bases, leaving 8 bases not matched to a gene. The CDR3 is 15 amino acids. The CDR3 bases are TGTGCCAGCAGAAACACAGGGGGCTCCGCCTACGAGCAGTACTTC. Translating it yields CASRNTGGSAYEQYF.

The genes are TRBV5-1 and TRBJ1-3; D is possibly TRBD1 (5 bases). The CDR3 is 13 residues long. V dropped 7 bases and J dropped 4 bases, with 12 bases sitting between them. Germline V CDR1 and CDR2: SGHRS, YFSETQ. The CDR3 nucleotides are TGCGCCAGCCATGACAGTTACGGAAACACCATATATTTT. Amino acids: CASHDSYGNTIYF. Filled out from reference TRBV5-1 and TRBJ1-3, the complete variable domain reads KAGVTQTPRYLIKTRGQQVTLSCSPISGHRSVSWYQQTPGQGLQFLFEYFSETQRNKGNFPGRFSGRQFSNSRSEMNVSTLELGDSALYLCASHDSYGNTIYFGEGSWLTVV.